This T cell receptor (beta chain) was identified during a study of T cell changes during pregnancy in multiple sclerosis. The table came from immunoSEQ multiplex PCR; TCRdb's copy has only in-frame clones and leaves some out. The table includes under 80,000 clones, approximately 88% detected once. Germline assignment: CDR1 MDHEN and CDR2 SYDVKM. The CDR3 consists of 14 residues. The V and J ends lost 5 bases and 5 bases, in that order; junction bases with no gene match: 8. The chain recombines TRBV28 with TRBJ2-7; 8 nucleotides match TRBD1. The sequence was collected from a female donor with multiple sclerosis, enrolled in a pregnancy study. The input for sequencing was peripheral blood, taken in the first trimester of pregnancy. CDR3 DNA sequence: TGTGCCAGCAGTCGTACAGGGGGAGAAAACGAGCAGTACTTC. Amino acids: CASSRTGGENEQYF.